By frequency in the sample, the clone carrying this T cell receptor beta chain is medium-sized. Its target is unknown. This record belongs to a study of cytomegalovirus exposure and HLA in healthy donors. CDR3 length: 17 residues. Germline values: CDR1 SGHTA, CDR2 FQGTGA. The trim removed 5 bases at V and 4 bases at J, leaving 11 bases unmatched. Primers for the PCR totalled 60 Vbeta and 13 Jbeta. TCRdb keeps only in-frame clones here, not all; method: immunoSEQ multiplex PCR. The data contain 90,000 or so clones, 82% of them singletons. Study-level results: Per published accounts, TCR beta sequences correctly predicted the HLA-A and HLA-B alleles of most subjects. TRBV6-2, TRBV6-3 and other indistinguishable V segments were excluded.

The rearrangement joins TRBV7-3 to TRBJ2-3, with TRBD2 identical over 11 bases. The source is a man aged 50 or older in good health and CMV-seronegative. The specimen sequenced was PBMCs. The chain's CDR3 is CASSTIPGLADSDTQYF. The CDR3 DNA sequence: TGTGCCAGCAGCACCATTCCGGGACTAGCGGACTCAGATACGCAGTATTTT.